These 28 T cell receptor beta chains share one sample of origin, sequenced in a study of CD8+CD57+ T cells in acquired aplastic anemia. For CDR3 and TCR beta VDJ profiling, genomic DNA was the template used. TCRdb reanalysed the reads using MiXCR and keeps one entry per CDR3 protein. The sample consists of approximately 270,000 distinct CDR3 sequences, about 56% of them appearing once. Sequenced sample: sorted CD4+, CD8+, or CD8+CD57+ T cells (not recorded which) from PBMCs. All receptors come from a human donor with severe aplastic anemia or a healthy control (not recorded which).

This clonotype has ten or more counts. The chain has TRBV12-3 or TRBV12-4 and TRBJ1-2; D unresolved. Trimming removed 6 bases at V and 5 bases at J, with 13 bases between. The CDR3 runs to 13 residues. This CDR3 reads CASSLTPSYGYTF. DNA for the CDR3: TGTGCCAGCAGCCTTACACCGTCGTATGGCTACACCTTC.

The chain is built from TRBV7-9 and TRBJ2-1; TRBD1 aligns across 8 bases. Germline values: CDR1 SEHNR, CDR2 FQNEAQ (reference sequence). The CDR3 length is 15 residues. Trimming took 3 bases from V and 6 from J; bases not matched to a gene: 7. Here the CDR3 DNA reads TGTGCCAGCAGCTTGTACGGACAGGGTAGCAATGAGCAGTTCTTC. Translation: CASSLYGQGSNEQFF.

This clonotype was seen at least ten times. This chain links TRBV6-4 with TRBJ2-1, with a possible D match to TRBD1 (6 bases). V shed 4 bases and J shed 6 bases, with 10 bases lying between them. The CDR3 spans 13 residues. Germline loops: CDR1 MRHNA, CDR2 SNTAGT. CDR3 sequence: CASSAQGRNEQFF. The CDR3 nucleotides are TGTGCCAGCAGTGCCCAGGGGCGCAATGAGCAGTTCTTC.

This clonotype was seen many times. V gene TRBV20-1 combines with J gene TRBJ1-1; D is perhaps TRBD1 (5 bases). The CDR3 extends over 12 amino acids. CDR1 DFQATT and CDR2 SNEGSKA come from the germline V gene (reference sequence). Trimming removed 6 bases at V and 11 bases at J, with 19 bases between. The CDR3 sequence: CSANSRVAEAFF. The CDR3 DNA is TGCAGTGCGAACTCCAGGGTGGCCGAGGCTTTCTTT.

The J gene is TRBJ2-7, the V gene TRBV20-1; 8 bases map to TRBD2. The germline gives CDR1 DFQATT, CDR2 SNEGSKA (reference sequence). The CDR3 contains 13 residues. Unmatched junction bases numbered 6, after V lost 5 bases and J lost 3 bases. In DNA, the CDR3 is TGCAGTGCTGGAAGCGGGGGAGTCTACGAGCAGTACTTC. Translated, it gives CSAGSGGVYEQYF.

The V gene is TRBV19, the J gene TRBJ2-3; D is unresolved. CDR3 length: 12 residues. The V and J ends lost 5 bases and 4 bases respectively, with 7 bases between them. The germline CDR1 and CDR2 sequences are LNHDA and SQIVND (reference sequence). The CDR3 bases are TGTGCCAGTAGTCTTAGGCCAGATACGCAGTATTTT. Translated: CASSLRPDTQYF. The full variable domain, rest sourced from reference TRBV19 and TRBJ2-3, is DGGITQSPKYLFRKEGQNVTLSCEQNLNHDAMYWYRQDPGQGLRLIYYSQIVNDFQKGDIAEGYSVSREKKESFPLTVTSAQKNPTAFYLCASSLRPDTQYFGPGTRLTVL.

The CDR3 DNA follows: TGTGCCAGCAGCTTAACAGGAACCTTCTATGGCTACACCTTC. Encoded protein: CASSLTGTFYGYTF. The chain is built from TRBV2 and TRBJ1-2, with a weak D call TRBD1 (5 bases). CDR1 and CDR2 from the germline V gene are SNHLY and FYNNEI. The CDR3 sequence is 14 residues long. V gave up 6 bases and J gave up 4 bases, with 15 bases separating them. Full variable domain (rest looked up from reference TRBV2 and TRBJ1-2): EPEVTQTPSHQVTQMGQEVILRCVPISNHLYFYWYRQILGQKVEFLVSFYNNEISEKSEIFDDQFSVERPDGSNFTLKIRSTKLEDSAMYFCASSLTGTFYGYTFGSGTRLTVV.

Concerning this clonotype itself: A junction boundary mismatches the germline segment, possibly from a read error. This chain uses TRBV20-1 with TRBJ1-1; TRBD1 matches at 8 bases. There are 15 residues in the CDR3. CDR1 is DFQATT and CDR2 is SNEGSKA in the germline V gene (reference sequence). CDR3 nucleotide sequence: TGCAGTGCTTTGGCCCCGGACAGGGAGAACACTGAAGTTTTCTTT. Protein: CSALAPDRENTEVFF.

The sample holds one count of this clonotype. V is TRBV14 and J is TRBJ2-6, with TRBD1 identical over 12 bases. With 8 bases clipped from V and 0 bases from J, the junction kept 5 bases outside the gene matches. Germline V lookup: CDR1 SGHDN, CDR2 FVKESK. The CDR3 has 17 amino acids. This CDR3 is CASGGTGGNSGANVLTF. For the CDR3, the DNA is TGTGCCAGCGGAGGGACAGGGGGCAACTCTGGGGCCAACGTCCTGACTTTC.

On this clonotype: Sequence at one end of the junction differs from germline and may be a read error. V and J are TRBV7-3 and TRBJ2-7; the D is unclear. The CDR3 has 15 amino acids. The V gene's germline CDR1 is SGHTA and CDR2 FQGTGA. The CDR3 sequence is CASSQDLGRTYEQYF. The CDR3 DNA reads TGCGCCAGCAGCCAAGATTTAGGCAGGACCTACGAGCAGTACTTC. Looking up the rest from reference TRBV7-3 and TRBJ2-7 gives the full variable domain: GAGVSQTPSNKVTEKGKYVELRCDPISGHTALYWYRQSLGQGPEFLIYFQGTGAADDSGLPNDRFFAVRPEGSVSTLKIQRTERGDSAVYLCASSQDLGRTYEQYFGPGTRLTVT.

In this sample, this clonotype turned up a few times. The V call is TRBV7-3, the J call TRBJ2-5, with D maybe TRBD1 (7 bases). The germline V and J ends were trimmed by 5 bases and 7 bases, with 14 bases remaining between them. Germline V lookup: CDR1 SGHTA, CDR2 FQGTGA. This CDR3 contains 13 residues. The CDR3 reads CASSPGTAGTQYF. The CDR3 bases are TGTGCCAGCAGCCCTGGGACAGCGGGGACCCAGTACTTC.

Details on this clonotype: The junction and the germline gene differ at one end; a read error may be behind it. The chain has TRBV7-6 and TRBJ1-1; D is undetermined. Germline CDR1 SGHVS, CDR2 FNYEAQ. This CDR3 is built from 11 residues. DNA for the CDR3: TGCGCCAGCAGCGTCAGGTATGAAGCTTTCTTT. It translates to CASSVRYEAFF.

The table lists this clonotype with a few counts. The chain combines TRBV28 with TRBJ1-5; no clear D. Germline CDR1 reads MDHEN; CDR2 reads SYDVKM. Trimming cost V 8 bases and J 3 bases, with 8 bases left between them. The CDR3 length is 12 residues. CDR3 loop: CASLDLNQPQHF. The CDR3 DNA sequence: TGTGCCAGCCTAGACCTCAATCAGCCCCAGCATTTT.

This clonotype was seen at least ten times. The J gene is TRBJ2-7, the V gene TRBV11-2, with D possibly called TRBD1 or TRBD2 (6 bases each). Trimming left V 4 bases short and J 1 base short, with 17 bases between. This CDR3 comprises 16 residues. The germline V gene has CDR1 SGHAT and CDR2 FQNNGV. The DNA for the CDR3 is TGTGCCAGCAGCTCAACCGGGGGCCCCGGGTCCTACGAGCAGTACTTC. This gives the protein CASSSTGGPGSYEQYF. The full variable domain, with the rest looked up from reference TRBV11-2 and TRBJ2-7, is EAGVAQSPRYKIIEKRQSVAFWCNPISGHATLYWYQQILGQGPKLLIQFQNNGVVDDSQLPKDRFSAERLKGVDSTLKIQPAKLEDSAVYLCASSSTGGPGSYEQYFGPGTRLTVT.

This chain connects TRBV2 to TRBJ1-5; 8 nucleotides line up with TRBD1. The CDR3 has 15 amino acids. Germline V CDR1 and CDR2: SNHLY, FYNNEI. The J segment lost 0 bases and the V segment lost 7 bases, leaving 5 bases of the junction unmatched. CDR3 in amino acids: CASIGQGGSNQPQHF. The CDR3 DNA sequence: TGTGCCAGCATAGGACAGGGAGGTAGCAATCAGCCCCAGCATTTT.

The genes are TRBV7-2 and TRBJ1-2, with a possible D match to TRBD1 (5 bases). Looked up from germline, CDR1 is SGHTA and CDR2 is FQGNSA. The V end was cut by 2 bases, the J end by 7 bases, with 11 bases between. The CDR3 is 13 amino acids. The CDR3 bases are TGTGCCAGCAGCTTACCAGGGTTGGGTGGCTACACCTTC. Amino acids: CASSLPGLGGYTF.

This clonotype was seen only a few times. The genes are TRBV25-1 and TRBJ2-7; no reliable D call. Per the germline V gene, CDR1 is MGHDK and CDR2 is SYGVNS. V was clipped by 1 base and J by 0 bases, with 10 bases between them. The CDR3 contains 15 residues. This chain's CDR3 is CASSELREASYEQYF. As DNA, the CDR3 is TGTGCCAGCAGTGAATTGAGAGAGGCCTCCTACGAGCAGTACTTC.

This clonotype has just a few counts. The V gene is TRBV20-1, the J gene TRBJ1-2; D gene uncertain. Trimming removed 0 bases at V and 7 bases at J, with 15 bases between. The CDR3 extends over 14 amino acids. Germline V lookup: CDR1 DFQATT, CDR2 SNEGSKA (reference sequence). As DNA, the CDR3 is TGCAGTGCTAGAGATAGCGGCAGATGGGGTGGCTACACCTTC. This translates into CSARDSGRWGGYTF.

The chain combines TRBV10-3 with TRBJ1-6; D not resolved. The CDR3 is 14 residues long. Trimming pared 6 bases from V and 10 bases from J, leaving 16 bases between. Germline assignment: CDR1 ENHRY and CDR2 SYGVKD. Written as DNA, the CDR3 is TGTGCCATCAGCCCGACCGGGGTAGACTCACCCCTCCACTTT. Protein: CAISPTGVDSPLHF.

The chain combines TRBV29-1 with TRBJ1-2; 7 nucleotides line up with TRBD1. The CDR3 has 13 residues. Germline V gives CDR1 SQVTM, CDR2 ANQGSEA. V was clipped by 2 bases and J by 3 bases; unmatched bases: 3. The CDR3 DNA follows: TGCAGCGTTGAACTGCAGGGGGACTATGGCTACACCTTC. This translates into CSVELQGDYGYTF.

The chain couples TRBV18 to TRBJ1-4, with no clear D. Trimming took off 2 bases at V and 2 bases at J, with 9 bases between the two ends. This CDR3 spans 15 amino acids. Germline V gene lookup returns CDR1 KGHSH and CDR2 LQKENI. CDR3 loop: CASSPLQNTNEKLFF. The CDR3 nucleotides read TGTGCCAGCTCACCATTGCAGAACACTAATGAAAAACTGTTTTTT. Full variable domain (rest looked up from reference TRBV18 and TRBJ1-4): NAGVMQNPRHLVRRRGQEARLRCSPMKGHSHVYWYRQLPEEGLKFMVYLQKENIIDESGMPKERFSAEFPKEGPSILRIQQVVRGDSAAYFCASSPLQNTNEKLFFGSGTQLSVL.

The DNA for the CDR3 is TGCGCCAGCAGCCAAGGCCGCGTGGGCAGGGGTTCACCCCTCCACTTT. Residues: CASSQGRVGRGSPLHF. This chain connects TRBV4-1 to TRBJ1-6, with D perhaps matching TRBD1 (6 bases). The CDR3 extends over 16 amino acids. The germline V gene has CDR1 MGHRA and CDR2 YSYEKL. V shed 1 base and J shed 9 bases, with 16 bases lying between them.

In this sample, this clonotype turned up once. The chain carries TRBV7-9 and TRBJ1-1; TRBD1 might be the D (6 bases). The CDR3 runs to 14 residues. The ends were cut back, 5 bases at V and 5 bases at J, with 15 bases in the middle. Germline-derived CDR1 and CDR2 are SEHNR and FQNEAQ (reference sequence). The CDR3 region is CASSPRQQGTEAFF. Here the CDR3 DNA reads TGTGCCAGCAGCCCTCGACAACAGGGAACTGAAGCTTTCTTT.

The V gene is TRBV29-1, the J gene TRBJ2-3; TRBD2 agrees at 8 bases. CDR3 length: 12 amino acids. J gave up 2 bases and V 8 bases, and 3 bases lay outside the gene matches. CDR1 is SQVTM and CDR2 is ANQGSEA in the germline V gene. The CDR3 loop reads CSLGLVTDTQYF. DNA of the CDR3: TGCAGCTTGGGACTAGTCACAGATACGCAGTATTTT.

This clonotype was observed many times. This sequence joins TRBV3-1 and TRBJ2-7, with 7 bases matching TRBD1. V trimming: 3 bases; J trimming: 7 bases; junction bases outside the gene matches: 9. Germline assignment: CDR1 LGHDT and CDR2 YNNKEL (reference sequence). The CDR3 length is 14 residues. The CDR3 loop reads CASSHLDRSWEQYF. CDR3 coding DNA: TGTGCCAGCAGCCACCTGGACAGGTCCTGGGAGCAGTACTTC.

This clonotype has ten or more counts. The J gene is TRBJ2-1, the V gene TRBV7-8; D is perhaps TRBD1 (6 bases). The V end lost 5 bases, the J end lost 9 bases, and 14 bases lay between the germline ends. Germline-derived CDR1 and CDR2 are SGHVS and FQNEAQ. The CDR3 consists of 13 residues. CDR3 sequence (DNA): TGTGCCAGCAGCCGCCTGACAGGAATTGAGCAGTTCTTC. As protein: CASSRLTGIEQFF.

This clonotype was recorded only once. A read error may explain this, as a much larger clone is one base away. This chain uses TRBV30 with TRBJ2-7, with D unresolved. CDR3 length: 13 residues. The germline CDR1 and CDR2 sequences are GTSNPN and SVGIG (reference sequence). Trimming removed 0 bases from V and 6 bases from J, with 12 bases in between. In DNA form, the CDR3 reads TGTGCCTGGAGTGTAATATCCCCTCTCGAGCAGTACTTC. This encodes CAWSVISPLEQYF.

The CDR3 nucleotides are TGTGCCAGCAGCGTAGACGGCCAAGAGACCCAGTACTTC. Encoded protein: CASSVDGQETQYF. The chain employs TRBV9 and TRBJ2-5; D is unclear. Germline CDR1 is SGDLS and CDR2 is YYNGEE. This CDR3 contains 13 residues. V was trimmed by 0 bases and J by 1 base, leaving 4 bases between them.